This T cell receptor (beta chain) was documented in a study of T-cell reconstitution after alpha-beta-depleted transplantation in children. The CDR3 covers 16 residues. In germline, CDR1 is SGHRS, CDR2 YFSETQ. Losses at the gene ends were 2 bases for V and 2 bases for J; bases not matched to a gene: 2. This clonotype was found many times. Unique molecular identifiers were incorporated when the TCRbeta library was constructed. TCRdb redid the calling of the PCR reads with MiXCR, one entry per CDR3 protein. The sample records some 350,000 distinct CDR3 sequences, 10% being singletons. The chain carries TRBV5-1 and TRBJ2-3, with TRBD2 identical over 13 bases. The TCR comes from a human donor who donated a stem cell graft to a child with acute lymphoblastic leukemia. The material sequenced was PBMCs from the stem cell graft donor, taken from the stem cell graft. The CDR3 sequence is CASSLGLAGATDTQYF. CDR3 in DNA: TGCGCCAGCAGCTTAGGACTAGCGGGGGCCACAGATACGCAGTATTTT.